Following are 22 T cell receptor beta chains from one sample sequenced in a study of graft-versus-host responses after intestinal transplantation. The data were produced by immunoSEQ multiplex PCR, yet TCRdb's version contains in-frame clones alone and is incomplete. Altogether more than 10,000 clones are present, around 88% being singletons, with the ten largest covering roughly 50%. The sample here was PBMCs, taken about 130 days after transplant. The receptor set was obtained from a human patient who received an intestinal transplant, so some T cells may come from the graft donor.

The CDR3 nucleotides are TGTGCCTGGAGTCCCCTTACAGGGGGAACTGAAGCTTTCTTT. It codes for CAWSPLTGGTEAFF. The V and J genes are TRBV30 and TRBJ1-1, with TRBD1 matching over 8 bases. V was pared by 2 bases and J by 5 bases, with 7 bases of the junction left unmatched. CDR3 length equals 14 residues. Germline V gene data show CDR1 as GTSNPN and CDR2 as SVGIG (reference sequence).

CDR3 in DNA: TGTGCCAGCTCACTCAACGACAGGGGGAGGTGGTCTGGCTACACCTTC. Translation gives CASSLNDRGRWSGYTF. The chain employs TRBV27 and TRBJ1-2, with 9 bases matching TRBD1. CDR3 length equals 16 residues. V was clipped by 8 bases and J by 7 bases; unmatched bases: 17. Germline CDR1 and CDR2: MNHEY and SMNVEV (reference sequence).

In DNA, the CDR3 is TGTGCCAGCAGCCTTCTTCTCCCGGGACAGGGAAGCAATCAGCCCCAGCATTTT. Translated: CASSLLLPGQGSNQPQHF. The V call is TRBV28, the J call TRBJ1-5; 9 nucleotides agree with TRBD1. CDR3 length: 18 amino acids. CDR1 MDHEN and CDR2 SYDVKM come from the germline V gene. V was clipped by 6 bases and J by 1 base; unmatched bases: 13.

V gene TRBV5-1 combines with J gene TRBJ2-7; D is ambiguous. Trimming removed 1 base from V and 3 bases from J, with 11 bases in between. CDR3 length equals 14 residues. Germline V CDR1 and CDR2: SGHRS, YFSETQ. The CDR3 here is CASSLTQNLYEQYF. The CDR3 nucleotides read TGCGCCAGCAGCTTGACACAGAACCTCTACGAGCAGTACTTC.

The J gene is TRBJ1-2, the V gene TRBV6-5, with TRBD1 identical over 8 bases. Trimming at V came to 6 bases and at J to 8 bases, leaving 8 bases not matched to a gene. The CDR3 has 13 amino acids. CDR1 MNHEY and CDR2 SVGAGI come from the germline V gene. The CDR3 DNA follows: TGTGCCAGCAGGAAGACAGGGGCGGGGGGCTACACCTTC. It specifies CASRKTGAGGYTF.

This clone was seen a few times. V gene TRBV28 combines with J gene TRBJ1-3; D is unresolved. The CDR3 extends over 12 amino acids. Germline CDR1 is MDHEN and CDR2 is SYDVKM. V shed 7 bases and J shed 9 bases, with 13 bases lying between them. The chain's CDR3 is CASKVGRSTIYF. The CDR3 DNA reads TGTGCCAGCAAGGTCGGGCGTAGCACCATATATTTT.

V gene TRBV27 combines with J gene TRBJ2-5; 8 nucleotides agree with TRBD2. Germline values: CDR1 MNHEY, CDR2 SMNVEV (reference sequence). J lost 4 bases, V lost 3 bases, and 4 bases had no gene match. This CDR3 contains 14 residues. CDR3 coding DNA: TGTGCCAGCAGTTTGGCGGGGGGAAGAGAGACCCAGTACTTC. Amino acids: CASSLAGGRETQYF.

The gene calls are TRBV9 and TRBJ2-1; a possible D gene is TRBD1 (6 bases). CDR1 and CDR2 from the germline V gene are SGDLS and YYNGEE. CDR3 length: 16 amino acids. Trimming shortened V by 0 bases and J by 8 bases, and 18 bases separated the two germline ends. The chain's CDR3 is CASSVVGGAPGDEQFF. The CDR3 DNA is TGTGCCAGCAGCGTAGTAGGGGGAGCGCCAGGGGATGAGCAGTTCTTC.

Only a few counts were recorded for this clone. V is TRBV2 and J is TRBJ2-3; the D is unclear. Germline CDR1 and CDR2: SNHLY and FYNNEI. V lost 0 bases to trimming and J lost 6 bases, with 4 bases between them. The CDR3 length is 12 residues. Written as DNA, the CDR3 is TGTGCCAGCAGTGAAGCGGGGGATACGCAGTATTTT. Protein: CASSEAGDTQYF.

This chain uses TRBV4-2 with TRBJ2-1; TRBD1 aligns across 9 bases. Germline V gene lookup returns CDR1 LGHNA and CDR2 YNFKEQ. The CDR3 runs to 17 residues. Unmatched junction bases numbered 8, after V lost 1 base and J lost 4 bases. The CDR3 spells CASSQGNTGGAYNEQFF. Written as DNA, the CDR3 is TGTGCCAGCAGCCAAGGCAACACAGGGGGCGCGTACAATGAGCAGTTCTTC.

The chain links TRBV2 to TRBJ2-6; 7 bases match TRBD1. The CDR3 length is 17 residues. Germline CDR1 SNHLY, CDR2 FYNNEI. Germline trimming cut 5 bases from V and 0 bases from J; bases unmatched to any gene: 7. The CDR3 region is CASSRTGASSGANVLTF. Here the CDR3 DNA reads TGTGCCAGCAGTCGGACAGGTGCTAGCTCTGGGGCCAACGTCCTGACTTTC.

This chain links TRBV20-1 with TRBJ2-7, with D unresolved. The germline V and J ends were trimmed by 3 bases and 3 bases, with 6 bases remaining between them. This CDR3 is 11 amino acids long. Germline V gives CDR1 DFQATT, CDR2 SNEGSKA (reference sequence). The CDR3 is CSARSDYEQYF. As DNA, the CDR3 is TGCAGTGCTAGGTCGGACTACGAGCAGTACTTC.

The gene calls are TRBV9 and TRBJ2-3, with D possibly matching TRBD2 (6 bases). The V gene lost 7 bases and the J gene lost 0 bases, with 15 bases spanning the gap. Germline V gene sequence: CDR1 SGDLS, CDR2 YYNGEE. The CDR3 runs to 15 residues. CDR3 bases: TGTGCCAGCGGGGCGGGGCAGCTGAGCACAGATACGCAGTATTTT. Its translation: CASGAGQLSTDTQYF.

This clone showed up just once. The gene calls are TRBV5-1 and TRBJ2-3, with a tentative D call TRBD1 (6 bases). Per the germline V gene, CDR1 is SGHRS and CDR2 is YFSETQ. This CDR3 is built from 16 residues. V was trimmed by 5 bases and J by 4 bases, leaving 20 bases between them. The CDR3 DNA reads TGCGCCAGCAGACTTGGACAGCCGGGTTCGGCAGATACGCAGTATTTT. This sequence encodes CASRLGQPGSADTQYF.

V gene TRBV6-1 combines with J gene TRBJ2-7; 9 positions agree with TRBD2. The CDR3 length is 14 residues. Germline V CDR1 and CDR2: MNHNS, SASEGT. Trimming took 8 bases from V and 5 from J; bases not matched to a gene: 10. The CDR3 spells CASGAPGLAHEQYF. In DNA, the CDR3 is TGTGCCAGCGGGGCGCCGGGACTAGCCCACGAGCAGTACTTC.

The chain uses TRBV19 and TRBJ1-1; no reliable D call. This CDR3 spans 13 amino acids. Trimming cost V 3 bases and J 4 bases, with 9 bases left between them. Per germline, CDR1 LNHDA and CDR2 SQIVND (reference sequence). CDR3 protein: CASSISHSTEAFF. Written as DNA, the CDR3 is TGTGCCAGTAGTATTTCGCATTCCACTGAAGCTTTCTTT.

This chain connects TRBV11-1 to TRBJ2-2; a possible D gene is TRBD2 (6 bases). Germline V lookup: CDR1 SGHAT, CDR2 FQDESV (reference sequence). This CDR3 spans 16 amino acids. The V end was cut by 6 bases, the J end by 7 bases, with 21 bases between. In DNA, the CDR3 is TGTGCCAGCAGTTCCCCTCCGGGAGATTCTATCGGGGAGCTGTTTTTT. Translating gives CASSSPPGDSIGELFF.

CDR3 residues: CASSLSSGEETQYF. The CDR3 DNA reads TGCGCCAGCAGCCTATCCTCGGGGGAAGAGACCCAGTACTTC. J is TRBJ2-5 and V is TRBV4-1; tentative D call: TRBD2 (6 bases). Germline-derived CDR1 and CDR2 are MGHRA and YSYEKL. CDR3 length: 14 residues. Trimming took 4 bases from V and 3 from J, leaving 12 bases between them.

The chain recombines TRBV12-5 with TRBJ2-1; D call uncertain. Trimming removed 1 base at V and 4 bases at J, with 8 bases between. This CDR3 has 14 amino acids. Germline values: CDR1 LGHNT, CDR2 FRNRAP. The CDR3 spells CASGLETLYNEQFF. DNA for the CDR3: TGTGCTAGTGGTTTGGAGACACTTTACAATGAGCAGTTCTTC.

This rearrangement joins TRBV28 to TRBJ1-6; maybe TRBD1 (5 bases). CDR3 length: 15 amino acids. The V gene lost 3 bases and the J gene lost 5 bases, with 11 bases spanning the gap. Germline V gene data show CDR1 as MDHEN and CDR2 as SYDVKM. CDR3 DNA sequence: TGTGCCAGCAGTTTCGGGGGAGATAATAATTCACCCCTCCACTTT. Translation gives CASSFGGDNNSPLHF.

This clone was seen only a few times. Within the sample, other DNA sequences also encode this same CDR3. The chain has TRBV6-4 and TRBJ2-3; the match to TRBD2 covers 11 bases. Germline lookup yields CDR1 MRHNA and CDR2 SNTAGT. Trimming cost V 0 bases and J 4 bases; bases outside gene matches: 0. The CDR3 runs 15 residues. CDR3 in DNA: TGTGCCAGCAGTGACTCTAGCGGGGGGGCAGATACGCAGTATTTT. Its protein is CASSDSSGGADTQYF.

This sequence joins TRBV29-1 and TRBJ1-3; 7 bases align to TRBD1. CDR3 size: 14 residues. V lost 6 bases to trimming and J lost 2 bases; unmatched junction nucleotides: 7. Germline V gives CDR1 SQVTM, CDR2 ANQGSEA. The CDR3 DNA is TGCAGCGTCCAGGACAGGACCGCTGGAAACACCATATATTTT. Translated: CSVQDRTAGNTIYF.